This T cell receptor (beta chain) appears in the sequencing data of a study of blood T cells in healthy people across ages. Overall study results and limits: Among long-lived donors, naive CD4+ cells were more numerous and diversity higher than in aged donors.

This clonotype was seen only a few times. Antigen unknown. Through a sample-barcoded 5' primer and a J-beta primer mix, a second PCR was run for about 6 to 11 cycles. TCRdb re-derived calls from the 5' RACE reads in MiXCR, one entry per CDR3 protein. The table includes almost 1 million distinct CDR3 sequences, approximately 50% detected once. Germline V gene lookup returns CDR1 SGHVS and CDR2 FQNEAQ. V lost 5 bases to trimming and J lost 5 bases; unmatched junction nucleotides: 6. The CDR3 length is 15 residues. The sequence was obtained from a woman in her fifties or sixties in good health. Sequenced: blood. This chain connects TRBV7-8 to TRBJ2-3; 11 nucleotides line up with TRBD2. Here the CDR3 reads CASSPLAGAGDTQYF. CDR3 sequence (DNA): TGTGCCAGCAGCCCACTAGCGGGAGCGGGAGATACGCAGTATTTT. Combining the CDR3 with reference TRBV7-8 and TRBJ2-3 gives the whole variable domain GAGVSQSPRYKVAKRGQDVALRCDPISGHVSLFWYQQALGQGPEFLTYFQNEAQLDKSGLPSDRFFAERPEGSVSTLKIQRTQQEDSAVYLCASSPLAGAGDTQYFGPGTRLTVL.